The following is a T cell receptor (beta chain) sequence with its context. Its specificity is unknown. This sample was taken from a study of identical twins. CDR1 MGHDK and CDR2 SYGVNS come from the germline V gene. V was clipped by 1 base and J by 4 bases, with 7 bases between them. The CDR3 has 14 amino acids. One entry per CDR3 protein results from TCRdb running MiXCR on the 5' RACE reads. The data hold roughly 1,500,000 distinct CDR3 sequences, with around 33% observed a single time. Study findings and constraints: The models gave estimates that fell short of the out-of-frame TCR alpha sharing seen in monozygotic twins. Twin-shared out-of-frame alpha sequences were enriched for low generation probability.

The material sequenced was cord blood. The V and J genes are TRBV25-1 and TRBJ2-2, with D possibly being TRBD1 or TRBD2 (5 bases each). This TCR came from a newborn girl in good health. The CDR3 sequence: CASSEWGSTGELFF. Here the CDR3 DNA reads TGTGCCAGCAGTGAATGGGGGAGCACCGGGGAGCTGTTTTTT. The full variable domain, in which reference TRBV25-1 and TRBJ2-2 provide the parts outside the CDR3, is EADIYQTPRYLVIGTGKKITLECSQTMGHDKMYWYQQDPGMELHLIHYSYGVNSTEKGDLSSESTVSRIRTEHFPLTLESARPSHTSQYLCASSEWGSTGELFFGEGSRLTVL.